This T cell receptor beta chain was recorded in a study of blood T cell repertoires in COVID-19 (dated by TCRdb to 2018 to 2020). Background for the entire study: Samples covering the acute and convalescent phases of COVID-19 were provided by collaborators in the United States, Italy and Spain. Deeply sampled blood TCRbeta repertoires from subjects exposed to, actively infected with, or recovered from COVID-19 were included in the dataset. The prospective study material was composed of cDNA or gDNA derived from T cells, B-cell-depleted T cells, or PBMCs. A freely available public database, intended as a resource for researchers studying the immune response to SARS-CoV-2, is where the repertoires were released. Nearly every sample came with metadata listing a de-identified subject ID, COVID-19 status, age in years and sex. Where available, HLA class I and class II types were taken from metadata supplied by the sample provider and were not determined by assay-based typing. Samples were obtained from the ongoing ImmuneRACE study (first 160 participants) and from over 1,000 subjects provided by 6 global collaborators. Points the paper makes about the study in general: How much clinical and demographic metadata was included differed by source and by participant, and the metadata was provided uncurated.

As for this clone: Its antigen is unknown. Base qualities are missing; no much larger clone stands one base away.

TCRbeta CDR3 regions were amplified from genomic DNA by means of the immunoSEQ Assay, a bias-controlled multiplex PCR. As for the authors' bioinformatics: The number of nucleated cells in each sample was estimated by amplification of reference gene primers within the assay. To quantify the absolute abundance of each unique TCRbeta CDR3 rearrangement, sequence reads were collapsed and filtered. For each sample, productive Simpson clonality was calculated as the square root of Simpson's diversity index over productive rearrangements. This immuneACCESS table, as held by TCRdb, lists in-frame sequences with V and J called but not all clones. Of the missing ones, under half trace to an unresolved V gene in checked studies; the others have no known cause. That table supplies the V and J calls and clone size; D and trimming were determined from the DNA. Within this sample are around 200,000 clones, with roughly nine tenths of them counted one time only. Together, the top ten hold less than 0.75% of the sample.

Collaborating institutions collected whole blood in K2EDTA tubes following their own protocols. Collaborator samples were shipped for TCRbeta analysis as frozen whole blood, isolated PBMCs, or DNA extracted from either sample type. CDR1 and CDR2, looked up from the germline V gene, are MNHEY and SVGAGI. The CDR3 measures 15 amino acids from cysteine to phenylalanine. The entry retains the CDR3 DNA only, 45 bases that are in frame from base 1. V is cut back by 0 bases and J by 6 bases, with 6 bases in the junction unmatched. The chain is encoded by TRBV6-5 joined to TRBJ2-7, with 9 central nucleotides matching TRBD1. What was sequenced was peripheral blood. The TCR sequence derives from a man aged 35 to 55 with acute or convalescent COVID-19. The nucleotide sequence is given as TGTGCCAGCAGTTACTCGTGGGACAGGGTCGGCGAGCAGTACTTC. Translation gives CASSYSWDRVGEQYF.